Below, 29 T cell receptor beta chains from the same sample are listed, as sequenced in a study of blood T cell repertoires in COVID-19. Produced via immunoSEQ multiplex PCR; TCRdb's table is partial and in-frame only. The table lists 200,000 to 300,000 clones, 80% to 90% of them singletons. Sequencing was done on a sample of peripheral blood. These receptors were obtained from a woman aged 40 to 55 with acute or convalescent COVID-19.

The chain couples TRBV9 to TRBJ2-3; 9 bases fit TRBD1. The germline V gene has CDR1 SGDLS and CDR2 YYNGEE. The CDR3 runs to 16 residues. Trimming removed 4 bases from V and 2 bases from J; junction bases left unmatched: 8. The CDR3 loop reads CASSTWTGEITDTQYF. In nucleotides, the CDR3 is TGTGCCAGCAGCACGTGGACAGGGGAAATCACAGATACGCAGTATTTT.

The gene calls are TRBV7-9 and TRBJ2-3, with 9 bases that match TRBD1. V gave up 7 bases and J gave up 2 bases; unmatched junction bases: 4. CDR1 and CDR2 (germline): SEHNR, FQNEAQ (reference sequence). This CDR3 spans 14 amino acids. CDR3 nucleotide sequence: TGTGCCAGCAACGGACAGGGGACCACAGATACGCAGTATTTT. Translating it yields CASNGQGTTDTQYF.

This chain connects TRBV3-1 (or the pseudogene TRBV3-2) to TRBJ1-1; D call uncertain. Germline CDR1 and CDR2: LGHDT and YNNKEL (reference sequence). The CDR3 has 14 residues. With 1 base removed from V and 5 bases from J, the gap between germline ends came to 11 bases. The CDR3 DNA reads as TGTGCCAGCAGCCAAGGTACGGGGTGGACTGAAGCTTTCTTT. It is translated as CASSQGTGWTEAFF.

The chain recombines TRBV19 with TRBJ2-1; D is ambiguous. Germline V lookup: CDR1 LNHDA, CDR2 SQIVND (reference sequence). The CDR3 is 18 amino acids. The V end lost 2 bases, the J end lost 2 bases, and 19 bases lay between the germline ends. CDR3 bases: TGTGCCAGTAGTATAAATTGGCCGGCAGGCCCCACCTACAATGAGCAGTTCTTC. This encodes CASSINWPAGPTYNEQFF.

The rearrangement joins TRBV24-1 to TRBJ2-1, with 9 bases lining up with TRBD2. V lost 1 base and J lost 3; bases outside the gene matches: 3. Germline values: CDR1 KGHDR, CDR2 SFDVKD. There are 16 residues in the CDR3. CDR3 DNA sequence: TGTGCCACCAGTGATTTTGCGGGGGGGATCTACAATGAGCAGTTCTTC. Translated: CATSDFAGGIYNEQFF.

The chain employs TRBV15 and TRBJ1-6; D is perhaps TRBD1 (6 bases). Per the germline V gene, CDR1 is LNHNV and CDR2 is YYDKDF (reference sequence). The CDR3 spans 15 residues. The V gene lost 0 bases and the J gene lost 6 bases, with 9 bases spanning the gap. The CDR3 DNA sequence: TGTGCCACCAGCAGAGATCCAGGGGTTAATTCACCCCTCCACTTT. It encodes CATSRDPGVNSPLHF.

The J gene is TRBJ2-2, the V gene TRBV29-1; 8 nucleotides align to TRBD1. V was pared by 5 bases and J by 1 base, with 15 bases of the junction left unmatched. This CDR3 has 18 amino acids. Per the germline V gene, CDR1 is SQVTM and CDR2 is ANQGSEA. CDR3 coding DNA: TGCAGCGTTCAATTCCCTACCGGGACAGGTGTGAACACCGGGGAGCTGTTTTTT. It specifies CSVQFPTGTGVNTGELFF.

The chain joins TRBV6-2 or TRBV6-3 to TRBJ1-2, with 12 nucleotides matching TRBD1. Germline-derived CDR1 and CDR2 are MNHEY and SVGEGT. The CDR3 sequence is 13 residues long. Germline trimming cut 5 bases from V and 11 bases from J; bases unmatched to any gene: 6. The CDR3 DNA reads TGTGCCAGCAGTCCCGGGACAGGGGGCATGTACACCTTC. Translating gives CASSPGTGGMYTF.

V and J are TRBV24-1 and TRBJ2-6, with D perhaps matching TRBD1 (5 bases). Germline V lookup: CDR1 KGHDR, CDR2 SFDVKD. Deletions cut 4 bases from V and 1 base from J, with 10 bases between. This CDR3 is built from 16 residues. The CDR3 loop reads CATSDPNRSGANVLTF. For the CDR3, the DNA is TGTGCCACCAGTGACCCTAACAGGTCTGGGGCCAACGTCCTGACTTTC.

The chain is built from TRBV30 and TRBJ1-6; possibly TRBD1 for D (5 bases). Germline V lookup: CDR1 GTSNPN, CDR2 SVGIG (reference sequence). Between the trimmed V and J ends, which lost 5 bases and 9 bases, there was a span of 20 bases. CDR3 length: 15 amino acids. DNA for the CDR3: TGTGCCTGGGCCGGTCGGACGGCGGGGGGTTCACCCCTCCACTTT. It codes for CAWAGRTAGGSPLHF.

This clone was counted only a few times. This sample also contains other DNA sequences that code for the same CDR3. This chain links TRBV5-1 with TRBJ2-1, with 7 bases identical to TRBD2. CDR1 is SGHRS and CDR2 is YFSETQ in the germline V gene. CDR3 length: 13 amino acids. V lost 3 bases to trimming and J lost 5 bases; unmatched junction nucleotides: 2. CDR3: CASSSSGDNEQFF. For the CDR3, the DNA is TGCGCCAGCAGCTCTAGCGGAGACAATGAGCAGTTCTTC.

The sample holds a few counts of this clone. The chain links TRBV5-1 to TRBJ2-3; maybe TRBD2 (5 bases). The V gene's germline CDR1 is SGHRS and CDR2 YFSETQ. V dropped 5 bases and J dropped 0 bases, with 13 bases sitting between them. This CDR3 has 15 amino acids. CDR3: CASRFGGQSTDTQYF. The CDR3 coding sequence is TGCGCCAGCAGGTTCGGCGGGCAAAGCACAGATACGCAGTATTTT.

This rearrangement joins TRBV5-1 to TRBJ1-4; 8 nucleotides align to TRBD1. Per germline, CDR1 SGHRS and CDR2 YFSETQ. After removal of 2 bases from V and 4 bases from J, the junction contained 4 bases not matched to a gene. There are 15 residues in the CDR3. DNA of the CDR3: TGCGCCAGCAGCTTTAGGGACAGGCGTAATGAAAAACTGTTTTTT. This encodes CASSFRDRRNEKLFF.

The chain has TRBV10-3 and TRBJ1-1, with D hard to call. CDR3 length equals 15 residues. Germline V lookup: CDR1 ENHRY, CDR2 SYGVKD. Trimming removed 4 bases from V and 0 bases from J, with 12 bases in between. The CDR3: CAISARAGMNTEAFF. The CDR3 region has the DNA TGTGCCATCAGTGCCCGCGCAGGTATGAACACTGAAGCTTTCTTT.

The V and J genes are TRBV19 and TRBJ1-3; 7 bases match TRBD1. With 4 bases clipped from V and 7 bases from J, the junction kept 10 bases outside the gene matches. The germline V gene encodes CDR1 LNHDA and CDR2 SQIVND (reference sequence). The length of the CDR3 is 15 residues. CDR3 nucleotide sequence: TGTGCCAGTAGTACCCTAACCGGGACAGCGAACACCATATATTTT. Residues: CASSTLTGTANTIYF.

The J gene is TRBJ1-4, the V gene TRBV24-1; D is unclear. With 4 bases removed from V and 0 bases from J, the gap between germline ends came to 8 bases. Per germline, CDR1 KGHDR and CDR2 SFDVKD. The CDR3 is 15 residues long. CDR3 DNA sequence: TGTGCCACCAGTGAATCGGGAACAACTAATGAAAAACTGTTTTTT. The encoded protein is CATSESGTTNEKLFF.

This chain joins TRBV10-3 and TRBJ2-2; D may be TRBD2 (7 bases). There are 17 residues in the CDR3. V dropped 4 bases and J dropped 0 bases, with 15 bases sitting between them. Germline assignment: CDR1 ENHRY and CDR2 SYGVKD. This CDR3 is CAISALSGGTNTGELFF. CDR3 sequence (DNA): TGTGCCATCAGTGCGTTGTCGGGGGGCACGAACACCGGGGAGCTGTTTTTT.

The genes are TRBV12-3 or TRBV12-4 and TRBJ1-5, with TRBD1 as a possible D gene (6 bases). The CDR3 consists of 13 residues. Trimming shortened V by 6 bases and J by 7 bases, and 13 bases separated the two germline ends. For the CDR3, the DNA is TGTGCCAGCAGCCCACAGGGAGCCCAGCCCCAGCATTTT. This gives the protein CASSPQGAQPQHF.

The genes are TRBV2 and TRBJ1-1, with 8 bases fitting TRBD1. V was clipped by 8 bases and J by 0 bases; unmatched bases: 11. This CDR3 has 16 residues. Germline lookup yields CDR1 SNHLY and CDR2 FYNNEI. CDR3 region: CASGPGQAIMNTEAFF. The CDR3, as DNA: TGTGCCAGCGGACCGGGACAGGCAATTATGAACACTGAAGCTTTCTTT.

About this clone: The identical CDR3 is also encoded by other nucleotide sequences in the sample. CDR3 bases: TGTGCCAGCAGCGTGGGGCAGGGCTCTGGAAACACCATATATTTT. Translated, it gives CASSVGQGSGNTIYF. This chain joins TRBV9 and TRBJ1-3; D may be TRBD1 (5 bases). V was clipped by 2 bases and J by 0 bases, with 9 bases between them. The germline CDR1 and CDR2 sequences are SGDLS and YYNGEE. The CDR3 length is 15 residues. Combining the CDR3 with reference TRBV9 and TRBJ1-3 gives the whole variable domain DSGVTQTPKHLITATGQRVTLRCSPRSGDLSVYWYQQSLDQGLQFLIQYYNGEERAKGNILERFSAQQFPDLHSELNLSSLELGDSALYFCASSVGQGSGNTIYFGEGSWLTVV.

This clone appeared a few times. The chain couples TRBV5-6 to TRBJ1-6; maybe TRBD1 (5 bases). V lost 0 bases and J 0 bases, leaving 7 bases between the germline ends. In germline, CDR1 is SGHDT, CDR2 YYEEEE. The length of the CDR3 is 16 residues. CDR3 in DNA: TGTGCCAGCAGCTTGGGGGGCCGCTCCTATAATTCACCCCTCCACTTT. Translated: CASSLGGRSYNSPLHF.

This chain uses TRBV12-2 with TRBJ2-1; TRBD2, the table's D call, lacks a check against the DNA. TRBV12-2 represents a pseudogene. The CDR3 is 18 amino acids. This CDR3 is CASRKGLAGGFCYNEQFF. The DNA of the CDR3 is TGTGCAAGTCGCAAGGGACTAGCGGGGGGGTTTTGCTACAATGAGCAGTTCTTC.

Only one count was recorded for this clone. CDR3 bases: TGTGCCAGCGCGCCTTTCCTCGGGACAGCGAACACCGGGGAGCTGTTTTTT. As protein: CASAPFLGTANTGELFF. The J gene is TRBJ2-2, the V gene TRBV9; 7 nucleotides agree with TRBD1. Losses at the gene ends were 7 bases for V and 0 bases for J; bases not matched to a gene: 12. The germline V gene has CDR1 SGDLS and CDR2 YYNGEE. The CDR3 length is 17 residues. Full variable domain (rest looked up from reference TRBV9 and TRBJ2-2): DSGVTQTPKHLITATGQRVTLRCSPRSGDLSVYWYQQSLDQGLQFLIQYYNGEERAKGNILERFSAQQFPDLHSELNLSSLELGDSALYFCASAPFLGTANTGELFFGEGSRLTVL.

The chain joins TRBV30 to TRBJ1-4; 10 bases match TRBD1. CDR1 and CDR2 from the germline V gene are GTSNPN and SVGIG (reference sequence). The CDR3 runs 16 residues. The trim removed 2 bases at V and 7 bases at J, leaving 10 bases unmatched. This CDR3 is CAWSHPRTGGFEKLFF. DNA of the CDR3: TGTGCCTGGAGTCATCCCCGGACAGGGGGTTTTGAAAAACTGTTTTTT.

V is TRBV4-1 and J is TRBJ2-5, with TRBD1 identical over 8 bases. V was pared by 3 bases and J by 5 bases, with 8 bases of the junction left unmatched. This CDR3 contains 15 residues. Germline assignment: CDR1 MGHRA and CDR2 YSYEKL. CDR3 region: CASSHPDREYETQYF. CDR3 in DNA: TGCGCCAGCAGCCACCCGGACAGGGAGTACGAGACCCAGTACTTC.

CDR3 DNA: TGTGCCAGCAGCCTGGGACTAGCGTTACAAGAGACCCAGTACTTC. It translates to CASSLGLALQETQYF. The chain couples TRBV5-5 to TRBJ2-5, with 10 positions matching TRBD2. The CDR3 extends over 15 amino acids. V shed 4 bases, J shed 2 bases, and the junction held 5 bases outside the gene matches. Looked up from germline, CDR1 is SGHKS and CDR2 is YYEKEE (reference sequence).

The gene calls are TRBV5-1 and TRBJ1-3, with TRBD1 identical over 11 bases. After removal of 0 bases from V and 3 bases from J, the junction contained 2 bases not matched to a gene. In germline, CDR1 is SGHRS, CDR2 YFSETQ. CDR3 size: 16 residues. The CDR3 DNA reads TGCGCCAGCAGCTTGGCGGACAGGGGGCGTGGAAACACCATATATTTT. Its translation: CASSLADRGRGNTIYF.

The gene calls are TRBV2 and TRBJ1-4, with 9 bases that match TRBD1. The CDR3 extends over 16 amino acids. Trimming took 3 bases from V and 7 from J; bases not matched to a gene: 9. Germline CDR1 SNHLY, CDR2 FYNNEI. The CDR3, as DNA: TGTGCCAGCAGTGACCAGGAACAGGGGGCTCGTGAAAAACTGTTTTTT. Encoded protein: CASSDQEQGAREKLFF. Full variable domain (missing parts from reference TRBV2 and TRBJ1-4): EPEVTQTPSHQVTQMGQEVILRCVPISNHLYFYWYRQILGQKVEFLVSFYNNEISEKSEIFDDQFSVERPDGSNFTLKIRSTKLEDSAMYFCASSDQEQGAREKLFFGSGTQLSVL.

The rearrangement links TRBV5-1 to TRBJ2-1; 12 bases map to TRBD2. CDR1 and CDR2 (germline): SGHRS, YFSETQ. After removal of 4 bases from V and 0 bases from J, the junction contained 11 bases not matched to a gene. CDR3 size: 19 residues. DNA for the CDR3: TGCGCCAGCAGCCAACTAGCGGGGGGCCCGCCGGGCTCCTACAATGAGCAGTTCTTC. Translated, it gives CASSQLAGGPPGSYNEQFF.